Presented here are 32 T cell receptor beta chains from one specimen sequenced in a study of blood T cell repertoires in COVID-19. Libraries were prepared by immunoSEQ multiplex PCR; TCRdb keeps only in-frame clonotypes and omits some of them. Of approximately 230,000 clones in the sample, around 89% were seen once. The sample taken for sequencing was PBMCs or T cells enriched from blood (not recorded which). Receptor source: a woman under 40 who had recovered from COVID-19.

As DNA, the CDR3 is TGTGCCAGCAGCCAAGGTCTCCGGGAGCTGTTTTTT. Translation gives CASSQGLRELFF. The chain employs TRBV3-1 (or the pseudogene TRBV3-2) and TRBJ2-2, with D uncertain. Germline-derived CDR1 and CDR2 are LGHDT and YNNKEL (reference sequence). Trimming left V 1 base short and J 9 bases short, with 6 bases between. The CDR3 has 12 amino acids.

The chain links TRBV27 to TRBJ1-3; D gene ambiguous. The germline V and J ends were trimmed by 4 bases and 0 bases, with 10 bases remaining between them. The germline gives CDR1 MNHEY, CDR2 SMNVEV (reference sequence). This CDR3 comprises 15 residues. Here the CDR3 reads CASSSLRSSGNTIYF. The CDR3 DNA reads TGTGCCAGCAGTTCCCTCAGGTCCTCTGGAAACACCATATATTTT.

The chain links TRBV27 to TRBJ2-1; D uncertain. Per the germline V gene, CDR1 is MNHEY and CDR2 is SMNVEV (reference sequence). Trimming took off 2 bases at V and 0 bases at J, with 8 bases between the two ends. The CDR3 runs to 15 residues. This chain's CDR3 is CASSLTRNSYNEQFF. In DNA form, the CDR3 reads TGTGCCAGCAGTTTAACGCGGAACTCCTACAATGAGCAGTTCTTC.

As concerns this clone: At the DNA level, this CDR3 is encoded by other sequences in the same sample as well. The chain carries TRBV7-2 and TRBJ1-5; a weak D match, TRBD1 (5 bases). The CDR3 has 15 residues. The germline V gene encodes CDR1 SGHTA and CDR2 FQGNSA. Deletions cut 1 base from V and 4 bases from J, with 11 bases between. CDR3 in amino acids: CASSLVQGSNQPQHF. CDR3 bases: TGTGCCAGCAGCTTAGTCCAGGGTTCTAATCAGCCCCAGCATTTT.

The chain joins TRBV27 to TRBJ1-5; 7 bases match TRBD1. Per the germline V gene, CDR1 is MNHEY and CDR2 is SMNVEV (reference sequence). CDR3 length: 14 residues. J gave up 5 bases and V 5 bases, and 6 bases lay outside the gene matches. In DNA, the CDR3 is TGTGCCAGCAGTCGGGACAGAGGGGATCAGCCCCAGCATTTT. Its protein product is CASSRDRGDQPQHF.

This clone came up a few times. V is TRBV5-4 and J is TRBJ2-2; no definite D call. V was clipped by 4 bases and J by 5 bases, with 12 bases between them. Germline V CDR1 and CDR2: SGHNT, YYREEE (reference sequence). This CDR3 region has 14 residues. The CDR3 sequence is CASSPTLGTGELFF. The CDR3 DNA is TGTGCCAGCAGCCCTACCCTCGGGACCGGGGAGCTGTTTTTT.

The chain is built from TRBV7-9 and TRBJ1-2; D gene unclear. Germline CDR1 SEHNR, CDR2 FQNEAQ (reference sequence). The CDR3 contains 15 residues. Trimming took off 2 bases at V and 1 base at J, with 11 bases between the two ends. The CDR3 loop reads CASSLLTEDNYGYTF. Written as DNA, the CDR3 is TGTGCCAGCAGCTTACTAACAGAAGATAACTATGGCTACACCTTC.

The rearrangement joins TRBV5-1 to TRBJ1-2; 11 bases are a match to TRBD1. V lost 0 bases and J lost 6; bases outside the gene matches: 7. This CDR3 is 16 amino acids long. CDR1 and CDR2 (germline): SGHRS, YFSETQ. The CDR3 loop reads CASSLGTGGSRDGYTF. The CDR3 nucleotides read TGCGCCAGCAGCTTGGGGACAGGGGGCTCCAGGGATGGCTACACCTTC.

This clone was seen a handful of times. This rearrangement joins TRBV11-2 to TRBJ2-7; 10 nucleotides align to TRBD2. V shed 0 bases, J shed 7 bases, and the junction held 6 bases outside the gene matches. The germline V gene encodes CDR1 SGHAT and CDR2 FQNNGV. This CDR3 region has 15 residues. CDR3 residues: CASSLDPSGSGEQYF. CDR3 nucleotides: TGTGCCAGCAGCTTAGATCCTAGCGGGAGTGGAGAGCAGTACTTC.

The V and J genes are TRBV7-3 and TRBJ2-2, with a possible D match to TRBD2 (6 bases). The CDR3 sequence is 14 residues long. Germline assignment: CDR1 SGHTA and CDR2 FQGTGA. V lost 5 bases and J 7 bases, leaving 14 bases between the germline ends. In DNA, the CDR3 is TGTGCCAGCAGCGTTAGCGGTCCCCACGGGGAGCTGTTTTTT. Its protein product is CASSVSGPHGELFF.

The chain is built from TRBV5-8 and TRBJ1-2; 11 nucleotides line up with TRBD1. The CDR3 consists of 17 residues. Germline V gives CDR1 SGHTS, CDR2 YDEGEE. Losses at the gene ends were 1 base for V and 3 bases for J; bases not matched to a gene: 8. The CDR3 region is CASSLTGTGGTHYGYTF. The CDR3 nucleotides read TGTGCCAGCAGCTTGACCGGGACAGGGGGTACTCACTATGGCTACACCTTC.

The chain carries TRBV6-6 and TRBJ1-1; no reliable D call. V shed 5 bases and J shed 0 bases, with 19 bases lying between them. Germline CDR1 reads MNHNY; CDR2 reads SVGAGI (reference sequence). There are 17 residues in the CDR3. The CDR3 region is CASSPEPPSTMNTEAFF. The DNA for the CDR3 is TGTGCCAGCAGTCCCGAGCCTCCCTCGACTATGAACACTGAAGCTTTCTTT.

The chain is built from TRBV4-3 and TRBJ1-1, with D perhaps TRBD1 (6 bases). From germline, CDR1 is LGHNA and CDR2 YSLEER. The CDR3 sequence is 15 residues long. V was clipped by 4 bases and J by 7 bases, with 19 bases between them. CDR3 amino acids: CASSPHRDRSDEAFF. As DNA, the CDR3 is TGCGCCAGCAGCCCACATAGAGACAGGAGCGATGAAGCTTTCTTT.

This clone occurred a few times. This sequence joins TRBV5-4 and TRBJ2-7; TRBD1 matches at 8 bases. This CDR3 has 16 residues. V gave up 6 bases and J gave up 6 bases; unmatched junction bases: 17. CDR1 and CDR2 from the germline V gene are SGHNT and YYREEE (reference sequence). CDR3 region: CASTWSTGARVSEQYF. DNA for the CDR3: TGTGCCAGCACGTGGTCGACAGGGGCCCGCGTCAGCGAGCAGTACTTC.

The chain employs TRBV12-3 or TRBV12-4 and TRBJ2-1, with no clear D. The CDR3 runs to 13 residues. Trimming left V 2 bases short and J 4 bases short, with 6 bases between. CDR3 bases: TGTGCCAGCAGTTTAATACAGTACAATGAGCAGTTCTTC. It codes for CASSLIQYNEQFF.

J is TRBJ1-1 and V is TRBV7-3; tentatively, D is TRBD1 (6 bases). V lost 4 bases to trimming and J lost 0 bases, with 15 bases between them. Germline V lookup: CDR1 SGHTA, CDR2 FQGTGA. The CDR3 totals 16 residues. The CDR3 coding sequence is TGTGCCAGCAGCTCAGGGGCCTGGGTTTTGAACACTGAAGCTTTCTTT. Its protein product is CASSSGAWVLNTEAFF.

The chain uses TRBV11-3 and TRBJ2-1; D unclear. This CDR3 comprises 16 residues. Germline loops: CDR1 SGHNT, CDR2 YENEEA. V was clipped by 2 bases and J by 0 bases, with 11 bases between them. CDR3 coding DNA: TGTGCCAGCAGCTTATTTTCCGGTAGCTCCTACAATGAGCAGTTCTTC. Encoded protein: CASSLFSGSSYNEQFF.

This clone was seen at least ten times. The chain combines TRBV2 with TRBJ1-4, with TRBD1 identical over 8 bases. Trimming removed 6 bases from V and 7 bases from J; junction bases left unmatched: 7. The germline V gene has CDR1 SNHLY and CDR2 FYNNEI. The CDR3 loop spans 14 amino acids. CDR3 protein: CASRKDRVGEKLFF. The CDR3, as DNA: TGTGCCAGCAGAAAGGACAGGGTGGGTGAAAAACTGTTTTTT.

The rearrangement uses TRBV18 and TRBJ1-1; D uncertain. The CDR3 extends over 14 amino acids. Germline lookup yields CDR1 KGHSH and CDR2 LQKENI. The V end lost 2 bases, the J end lost 0 bases, and 7 bases lay between the germline ends. CDR3 sequence reads: CASSPADLNTEAFF. CDR3 DNA: TGTGCCAGCTCACCAGCAGATTTGAACACTGAAGCTTTCTTT.

The chain has TRBV7-3 and TRBJ2-2, with D perhaps TRBD2 (5 bases). The V gene's germline CDR1 is SGHTA and CDR2 FQGTGA. Trimming stripped 5 bases from V and 6 bases from J, with 22 bases between. The CDR3 extends over 17 amino acids. The DNA for the CDR3 is TGTGCCAGCAGCCTTCAACCGGGATTAGGTCCCGCCGGGGAGCTGTTTTTT. Translation gives CASSLQPGLGPAGELFF. Full variable domain (outside the CDR3, taken from reference TRBV7-3 and TRBJ2-2): GAGVSQTPSNKVTEKGKYVELRCDPISGHTALYWYRQSLGQGPEFLIYFQGTGAADDSGLPNDRFFAVRPEGSVSTLKIQRTERGDSAVYLCASSLQPGLGPAGELFFGEGSRLTVL.

This chain connects TRBV19 to TRBJ1-4; D possibly corresponds to TRBD1 (5 bases). V lost 1 base, J lost 2 bases, and 14 bases lay in between. This CDR3 spans 17 amino acids. CDR1 LNHDA and CDR2 SQIVND come from the germline V gene (reference sequence). CDR3 nucleotide sequence: TGTGCCAGTAGTATAGGGCGACTTGGGGCGACTAATGAAAAACTGTTTTTT. Amino acid sequence: CASSIGRLGATNEKLFF.

The V gene is TRBV30, the J gene TRBJ2-5; D not resolved. V was cut by 1 base and J by 5 bases, with 11 bases left in between. Germline assignment: CDR1 GTSNPN and CDR2 SVGIG (reference sequence). The CDR3 has 13 amino acids. CDR3 sequence: CAWSAGQTETQYF. As DNA, the CDR3 is TGTGCCTGGAGTGCAGGCCAGACGGAGACCCAGTACTTC.

The chain carries TRBV4-3 and TRBJ1-6; no definite D call. The V gene's germline CDR1 is LGHNA and CDR2 YSLEER. The germline V and J ends were trimmed by 0 bases and 7 bases, with 13 bases remaining between them. This CDR3 has 16 residues. As DNA, the CDR3 is TGCGCCAGCAGCCAAGATTCGGGCGGGAAGAATTCACCCCTCCACTTT. Translating it yields CASSQDSGGKNSPLHF.

V and J are TRBV7-2 and TRBJ1-3; D not resolved. The CDR3 sequence is 13 residues long. Germline lookup yields CDR1 SGHTA and CDR2 FQGNSA. Trimming removed 5 bases from V and 1 base from J, with 6 bases in between. The CDR3 spells CASSPLSGNTIYF. The DNA for the CDR3 is TGTGCCAGCAGCCCTTTATCTGGAAACACCATATATTTT.

The genes are TRBV12-3 or TRBV12-4 and TRBJ2-5; possible D gene TRBD1, 5 bases. The CDR3 extends over 13 amino acids. Between the trimmed V and J ends, which lost 6 bases and 2 bases, there was a span of 10 bases. The CDR3 loop reads CASSRDRQETQYF. DNA of the CDR3: TGTGCCAGCAGCAGAGACAGACAAGAGACCCAGTACTTC.

In this sample, this clone turned up once. The CDR3 is CASRWTSGGGNQPQHF. In nucleotides, the CDR3 is TGTGCCAGCAGGTGGACTTCAGGGGGCGGGAATCAGCCCCAGCATTTT. This chain links TRBV28 with TRBJ1-5, with TRBD1 matching over 8 bases. The CDR3 length is 16 residues. Germline CDR1 and CDR2: MDHEN and SYDVKM. Trimming removed 6 bases from V and 4 bases from J; junction bases left unmatched: 11.

This chain uses TRBV5-1 with TRBJ1-1; D possibly corresponds to TRBD1 (6 bases). The CDR3 runs 14 residues. The V end was cut by 0 bases, the J end by 6 bases, with 12 bases between. The germline V gene has CDR1 SGHRS and CDR2 YFSETQ. The CDR3 spells CASSLAGEWPEAFF. In DNA, the CDR3 is TGCGCCAGCAGCTTGGCAGGGGAGTGGCCTGAAGCTTTCTTT.

The chain uses TRBV4-2 and TRBJ1-5; TRBD1 agrees at 8 bases. The V and J ends lost 4 bases and 7 bases, in that order; junction bases with no gene match: 12. Germline V gene data show CDR1 as LGHNA and CDR2 as YNFKEQ. The CDR3 spans 16 residues. CDR3 amino acids: CASSPLSGTGGQPQHF. CDR3 bases: TGTGCCAGCAGCCCCCTTTCGGGGACAGGTGGCCAGCCCCAGCATTTT.

V and J are TRBV7-2 and TRBJ2-3, with TRBD2 matching over 14 bases. Per germline, CDR1 SGHTA and CDR2 FQGNSA. V dropped 4 bases and J dropped 4; count of bases not matched to a gene: 10. The CDR3 sequence is 18 residues long. CDR3 DNA sequence: TGTGCCAGCAGCTCGGGACTAGCGGGAGTCTTTCTCCCAGATACGCAGTATTTT. It is translated as CASSSGLAGVFLPDTQYF.

This sequence joins TRBV19 and TRBJ2-7, with 8 positions matching TRBD2. This CDR3 is 14 amino acids long. V trimming: 4 bases; J trimming: 7 bases; junction bases outside the gene matches: 9. Germline CDR1 reads LNHDA; CDR2 reads SQIVND (reference sequence). In DNA form, the CDR3 reads TGTGCCAGTAGTACCGGGACTAGTTCGGGAGAGCAGTACTTC. Translation gives CASSTGTSSGEQYF. The full variable domain, rest sourced from reference TRBV19 and TRBJ2-7, is DGGITQSPKYLFRKEGQNVTLSCEQNLNHDAMYWYRQDPGQGLRLIYYSQIVNDFQKGDIAEGYSVSREKKESFPLTVTSAQKNPTAFYLCASSTGTSSGEQYFGPGTRLTVT.

This clone was detected a few times. This chain links TRBV7-3 with TRBJ1-2, with a possible D match to TRBD1 (6 bases). Germline loops: CDR1 SGHTA, CDR2 FQGTGA. This CDR3 has 14 amino acids. V shed 6 bases and J shed 6 bases, with 17 bases lying between them. This CDR3 is CASRQTGKGDGYTF. CDR3 nucleotide sequence: TGTGCCAGCAGACAAACAGGGAAGGGGGATGGCTACACCTTC.

The gene calls are TRBV28 and TRBJ1-2, with 8 positions matching TRBD1. The junction had 7 bases not matched to a gene; V was cut back by 4 bases and J by 6 bases. Per the germline V gene, CDR1 is MDHEN and CDR2 is SYDVKM. This CDR3 has 14 amino acids. CDR3 residues: CASSSNRGNDGYTF. CDR3 nucleotide sequence: TGTGCCAGCAGTTCAAACAGGGGGAATGATGGCTACACCTTC.